This T cell receptor (beta chain) is from a study of patients and donors after allogeneic stem cell transplantation. Trimming removed 0 bases from V and 3 bases from J, with 5 bases in between. Germline V gene data show CDR1 as DFQATT and CDR2 as SNEGSKA (reference sequence). The CDR3 is made up of 13 amino acids. TCRdb recomputed calls from the RT-PCR reads with MiXCR, one row per CDR3 protein. The sample consists of 80,000 to 90,000 distinct CDR3 sequences, under 50% of them appearing once. The TCR originated in a human donor who was either an allogeneic HSCT recipient or a stem cell or donor lymphocyte infusion donor (not recorded which). It is not recorded whose cells these are; they may come from a transplant donor. The rearrangement joins TRBV20-1 to TRBJ1-4; D gene ambiguous. Sequences were obtained from blood, either unsorted or a sorted T cell fraction (not recorded which). This chain's CDR3 is CSAREKANEKLFF. DNA for the CDR3: TGCAGTGCTAGAGAGAAGGCTAATGAAAAACTGTTTTTT.